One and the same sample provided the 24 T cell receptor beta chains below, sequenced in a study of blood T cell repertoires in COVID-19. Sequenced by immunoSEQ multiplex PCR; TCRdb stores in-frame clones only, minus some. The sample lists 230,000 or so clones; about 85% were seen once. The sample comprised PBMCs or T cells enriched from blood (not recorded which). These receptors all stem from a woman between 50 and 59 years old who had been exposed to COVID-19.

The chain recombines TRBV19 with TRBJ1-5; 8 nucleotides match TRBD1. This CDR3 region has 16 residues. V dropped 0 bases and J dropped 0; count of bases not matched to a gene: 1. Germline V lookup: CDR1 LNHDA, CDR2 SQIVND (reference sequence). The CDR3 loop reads CASSIDRGRSNQPQHF. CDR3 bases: TGTGCCAGTAGTATAGACAGGGGGCGTAGCAATCAGCCCCAGCATTTT.

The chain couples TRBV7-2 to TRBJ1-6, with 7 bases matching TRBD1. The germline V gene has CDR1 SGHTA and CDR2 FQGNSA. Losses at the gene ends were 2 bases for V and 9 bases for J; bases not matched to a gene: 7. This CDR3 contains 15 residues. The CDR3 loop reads CASSLSGQSSSPLHF. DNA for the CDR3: TGTGCCAGCAGCTTATCGGGACAGTCTAGTTCACCCCTCCACTTT.

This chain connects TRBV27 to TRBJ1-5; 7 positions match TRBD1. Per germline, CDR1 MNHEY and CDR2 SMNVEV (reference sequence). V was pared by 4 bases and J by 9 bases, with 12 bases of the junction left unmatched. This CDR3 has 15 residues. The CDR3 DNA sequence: TGTGCCAGCAGTTCGATCTTCGACAGGGTAGGGCCCCAGCATTTT. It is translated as CASSSIFDRVGPQHF.

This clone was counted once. The CDR3 region has the DNA TGCGCCAGCAGTGAGTCGCAGGGGCGGAACGAGCAGTACTTC. It yields the protein CASSESQGRNEQYF. This chain links TRBV10-1 with TRBJ2-7; weak D call: TRBD1 (6 bases). Germline CDR1 reads WNHNN; CDR2 reads SYGVQD (reference sequence). The length of the CDR3 is 14 residues. V shed 0 bases and J shed 5 bases, with 11 bases lying between them.

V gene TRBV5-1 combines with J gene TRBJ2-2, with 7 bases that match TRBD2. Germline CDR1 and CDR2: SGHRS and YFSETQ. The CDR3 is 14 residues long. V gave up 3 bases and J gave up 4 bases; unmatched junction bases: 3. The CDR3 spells CASSYPSGTGELFF. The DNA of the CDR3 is TGCGCCAGCAGCTATCCTAGCGGCACCGGGGAGCTGTTTTTT. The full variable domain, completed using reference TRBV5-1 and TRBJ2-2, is KAGVTQTPRYLIKTRGQQVTLSCSPISGHRSVSWYQQTPGQGLQFLFEYFSETQRNKGNFPGRFSGRQFSNSRSEMNVSTLELGDSALYLCASSYPSGTGELFFGEGSRLTVL.

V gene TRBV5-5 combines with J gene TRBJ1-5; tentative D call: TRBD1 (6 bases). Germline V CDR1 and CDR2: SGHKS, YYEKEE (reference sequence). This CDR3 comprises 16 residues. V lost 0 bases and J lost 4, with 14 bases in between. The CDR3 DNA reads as TGTGCCAGCAGCTTGGGGCGGCCGCAGGGGAATCAGCCCCAGCATTTT. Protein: CASSLGRPQGNQPQHF.

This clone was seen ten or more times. The CDR3, as DNA: TGTGCCTGGAGTGTTTGGCGGGGGTTCAACAATGAGCAGTTCTTC. Its protein is CAWSVWRGFNNEQFF. The chain recombines TRBV30 with TRBJ2-1, with 7 bases aligning to TRBD2. This CDR3 has 15 amino acids. With V trimmed by 0 bases and J by 5 bases, 7 bases remained unmatched. Germline-derived CDR1 and CDR2 are GTSNPN and SVGIG (reference sequence).

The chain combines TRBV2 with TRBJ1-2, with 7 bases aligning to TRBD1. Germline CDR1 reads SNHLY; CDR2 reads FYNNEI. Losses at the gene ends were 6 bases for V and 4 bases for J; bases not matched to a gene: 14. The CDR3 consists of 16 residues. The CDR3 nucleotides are TGTGCCAGCAGCCAGACAGGGCGCGTCCTCGGCTATGGCTACACCTTC. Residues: CASSQTGRVLGYGYTF.

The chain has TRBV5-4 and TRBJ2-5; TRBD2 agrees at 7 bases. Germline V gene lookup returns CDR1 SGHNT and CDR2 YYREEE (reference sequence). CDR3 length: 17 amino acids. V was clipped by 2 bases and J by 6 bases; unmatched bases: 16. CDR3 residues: CASSLYPPTSRYKTQYF. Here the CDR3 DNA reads TGTGCCAGCAGCTTATACCCCCCGACTAGCCGCTATAAGACCCAGTACTTC.

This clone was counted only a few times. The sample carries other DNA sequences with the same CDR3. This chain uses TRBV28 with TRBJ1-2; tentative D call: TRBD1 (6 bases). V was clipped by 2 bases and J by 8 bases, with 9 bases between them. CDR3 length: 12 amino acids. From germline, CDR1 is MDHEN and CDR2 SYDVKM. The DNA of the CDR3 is TGTGCCAGCAGTTTACAGGGGAAGGGCTACACCTTC. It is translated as CASSLQGKGYTF.

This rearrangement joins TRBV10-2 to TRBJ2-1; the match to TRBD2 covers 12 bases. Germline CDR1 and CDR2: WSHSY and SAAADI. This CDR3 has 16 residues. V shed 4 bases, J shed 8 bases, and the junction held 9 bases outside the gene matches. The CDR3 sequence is CASSGLAGVGGDEQFF. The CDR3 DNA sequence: TGCGCCAGCAGTGGACTAGCGGGGGTGGGTGGCGATGAGCAGTTCTTC.

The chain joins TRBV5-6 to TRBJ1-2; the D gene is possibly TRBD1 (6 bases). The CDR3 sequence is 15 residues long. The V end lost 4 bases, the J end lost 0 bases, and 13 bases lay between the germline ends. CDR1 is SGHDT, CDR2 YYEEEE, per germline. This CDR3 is CASSPGAGTNYGYTF. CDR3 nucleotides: TGTGCCAGCAGCCCAGGGGCAGGGACTAACTATGGCTACACCTTC.

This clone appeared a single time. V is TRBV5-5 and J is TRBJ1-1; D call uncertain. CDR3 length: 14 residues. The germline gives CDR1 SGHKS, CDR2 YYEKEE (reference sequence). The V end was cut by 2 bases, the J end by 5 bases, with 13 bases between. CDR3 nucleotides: TGTGCCAGCAGCTTAGATGCAGGCTTTACTGAAGCTTTCTTT. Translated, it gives CASSLDAGFTEAFF. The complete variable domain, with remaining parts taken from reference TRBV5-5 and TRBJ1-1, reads DAGVTQSPTHLIKTRGQQVTLRCSPISGHKSVSWYQQVLGQGPQFIFQYYEKEERGRGNFPDRFSARQFPNYSSELNVNALLLGDSALYLCASSLDAGFTEAFFGQGTRLTVV.

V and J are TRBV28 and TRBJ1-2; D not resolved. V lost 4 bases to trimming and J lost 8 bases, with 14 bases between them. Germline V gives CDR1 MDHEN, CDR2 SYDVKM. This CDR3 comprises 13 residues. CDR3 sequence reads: CASSSYFMGGYTF. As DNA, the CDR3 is TGTGCCAGCAGTTCCTATTTTATGGGCGGCTACACCTTC.

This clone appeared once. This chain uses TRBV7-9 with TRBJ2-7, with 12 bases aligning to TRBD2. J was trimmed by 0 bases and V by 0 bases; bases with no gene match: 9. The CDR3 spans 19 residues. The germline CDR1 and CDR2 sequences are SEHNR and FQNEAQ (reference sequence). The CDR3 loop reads CASSLAQRTSGVSSYEQYF. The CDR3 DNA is TGTGCCAGCAGCTTAGCGCAGCGGACTAGCGGGGTTAGCTCCTACGAGCAGTACTTC.

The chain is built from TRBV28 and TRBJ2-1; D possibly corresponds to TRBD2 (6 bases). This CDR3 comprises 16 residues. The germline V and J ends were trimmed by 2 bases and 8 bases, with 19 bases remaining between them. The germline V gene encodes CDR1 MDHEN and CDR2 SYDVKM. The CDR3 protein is CASSLVEAGFRHEQFF. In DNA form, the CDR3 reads TGTGCCAGCAGTTTAGTTGAAGCGGGTTTTAGGCATGAGCAGTTCTTC. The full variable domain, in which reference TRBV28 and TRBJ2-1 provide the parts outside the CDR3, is DVKVTQSSRYLVKRTGEKVFLECVQDMDHENMFWYRQDPGLGLRLIYFSYDVKMKEKGDIPEGYSVSREKKERFSLILESASTNQTSMYLCASSLVEAGFRHEQFFGPGTRLTVL.

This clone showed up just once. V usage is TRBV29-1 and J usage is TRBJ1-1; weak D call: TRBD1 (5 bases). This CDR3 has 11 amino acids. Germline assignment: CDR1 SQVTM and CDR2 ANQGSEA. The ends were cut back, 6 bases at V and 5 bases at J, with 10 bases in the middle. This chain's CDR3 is CSVGGWTEAFF. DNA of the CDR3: TGCAGCGTGGGGGGGTGGACTGAAGCTTTCTTT.

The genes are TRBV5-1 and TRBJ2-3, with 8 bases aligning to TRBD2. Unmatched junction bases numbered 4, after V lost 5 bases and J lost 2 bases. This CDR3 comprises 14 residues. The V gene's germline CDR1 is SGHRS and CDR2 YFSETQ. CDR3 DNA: TGCGCCAGCAGTACGGGGGGGTCCACAGATACGCAGTATTTT. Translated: CASSTGGSTDTQYF.

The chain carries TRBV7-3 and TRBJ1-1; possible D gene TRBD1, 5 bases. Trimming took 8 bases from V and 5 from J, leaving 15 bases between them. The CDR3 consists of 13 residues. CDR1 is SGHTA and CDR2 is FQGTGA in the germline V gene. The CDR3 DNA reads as TGTGCCAGCGGGCAGGGAGGTGGTACTGAAGCTTTCTTT. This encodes CASGQGGGTEAFF.

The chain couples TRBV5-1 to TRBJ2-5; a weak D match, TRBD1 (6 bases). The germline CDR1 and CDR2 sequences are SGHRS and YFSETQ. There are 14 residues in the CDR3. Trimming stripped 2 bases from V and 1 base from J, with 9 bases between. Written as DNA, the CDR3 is TGCGCCAGCAGCTTTCGGACAGCCCAAGAGACCCAGTACTTC. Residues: CASSFRTAQETQYF. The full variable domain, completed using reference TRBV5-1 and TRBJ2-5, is KAGVTQTPRYLIKTRGQQVTLSCSPISGHRSVSWYQQTPGQGLQFLFEYFSETQRNKGNFPGRFSGRQFSNSRSEMNVSTLELGDSALYLCASSFRTAQETQYFGPGTRLLVL.

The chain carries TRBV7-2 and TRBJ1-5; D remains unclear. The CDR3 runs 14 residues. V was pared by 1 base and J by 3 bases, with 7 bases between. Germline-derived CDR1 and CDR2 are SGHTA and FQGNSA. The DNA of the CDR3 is TGTGCCAGCAGCTTAGGGAGGGTCAATCAGCCCCAGCATTTT. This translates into CASSLGRVNQPQHF.

CDR3 bases: TGTGCCAGCAGCTTAAGAGGCCGCGCGACAGTCAACTATGGCTACACCTTC. Translation gives CASSLRGRATVNYGYTF. The chain couples TRBV13 to TRBJ1-2; maybe TRBD1 (5 bases). Trimming stripped 2 bases from V and 2 bases from J, with 18 bases between. This CDR3 has 17 amino acids. Germline V gene sequence: CDR1 PRHDT, CDR2 FYEKMQ (reference sequence). Filled out from reference TRBV13 and TRBJ1-2, the complete variable domain reads AAGVIQSPRHLIKEKRETATLKCYPIPRHDTVYWYQQGPGQDPQFLISFYEKMQSDKGSIPDRFSAQQFSDYHSELNMSSLELGDSALYFCASSLRGRATVNYGYTFGSGTRLTVV.

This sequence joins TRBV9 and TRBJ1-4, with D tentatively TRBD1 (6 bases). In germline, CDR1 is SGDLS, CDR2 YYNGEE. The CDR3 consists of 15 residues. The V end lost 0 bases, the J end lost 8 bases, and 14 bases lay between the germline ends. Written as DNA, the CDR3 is TGTGCCAGCAGCGTAGATCCCCAGAGGGGGGAAAAACTGTTTTTT. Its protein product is CASSVDPQRGEKLFF.

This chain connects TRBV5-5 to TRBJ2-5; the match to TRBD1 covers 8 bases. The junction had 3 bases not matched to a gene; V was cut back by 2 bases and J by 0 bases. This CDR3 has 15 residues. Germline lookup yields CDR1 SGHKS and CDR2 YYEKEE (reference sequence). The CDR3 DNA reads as TGTGCCAGCAGCTTACGGACAGGGTACCAAGAGACCCAGTACTTC. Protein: CASSLRTGYQETQYF. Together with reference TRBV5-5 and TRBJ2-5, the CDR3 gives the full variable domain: DAGVTQSPTHLIKTRGQQVTLRCSPISGHKSVSWYQQVLGQGPQFIFQYYEKEERGRGNFPDRFSARQFPNYSSELNVNALLLGDSALYLCASSLRTGYQETQYFGPGTRLLVL.